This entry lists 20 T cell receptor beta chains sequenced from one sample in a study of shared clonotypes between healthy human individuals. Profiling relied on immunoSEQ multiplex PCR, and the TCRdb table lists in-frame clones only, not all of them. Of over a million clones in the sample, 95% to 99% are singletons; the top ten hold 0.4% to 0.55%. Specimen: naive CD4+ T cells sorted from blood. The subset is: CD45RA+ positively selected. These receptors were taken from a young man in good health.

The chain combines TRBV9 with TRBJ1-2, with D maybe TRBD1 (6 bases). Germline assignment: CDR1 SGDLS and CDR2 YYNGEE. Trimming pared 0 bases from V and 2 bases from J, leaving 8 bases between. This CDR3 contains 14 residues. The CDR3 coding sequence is TGTGCCAGCAGCGTAGTGCAGGGGAACTATGGCTACACCTTC. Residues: CASSVVQGNYGYTF.

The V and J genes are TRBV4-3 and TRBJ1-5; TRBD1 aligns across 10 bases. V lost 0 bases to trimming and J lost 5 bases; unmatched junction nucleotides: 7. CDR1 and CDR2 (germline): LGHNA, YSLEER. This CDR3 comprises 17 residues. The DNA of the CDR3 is TGCGCCAGCAGCCAAGATCTGGGGGACAGGGGACATCAGCCCCAGCATTTT. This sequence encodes CASSQDLGDRGHQPQHF.

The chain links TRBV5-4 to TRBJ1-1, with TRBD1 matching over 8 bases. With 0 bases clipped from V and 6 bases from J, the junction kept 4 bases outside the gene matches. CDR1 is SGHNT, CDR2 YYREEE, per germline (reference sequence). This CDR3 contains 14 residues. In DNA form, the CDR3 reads TGTGCCAGCAGCTTGGTCGACAGGGGATCTGAAGCTTTCTTT. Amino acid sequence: CASSLVDRGSEAFF.

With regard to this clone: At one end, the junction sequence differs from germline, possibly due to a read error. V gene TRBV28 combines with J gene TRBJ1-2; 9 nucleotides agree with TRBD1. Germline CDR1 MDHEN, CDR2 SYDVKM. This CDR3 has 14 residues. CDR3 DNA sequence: TGTGCCAGCAGCCTCCCCGGGACAGGGTTTTGGGAAATCTTC. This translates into CASSLPGTGFWEIF.

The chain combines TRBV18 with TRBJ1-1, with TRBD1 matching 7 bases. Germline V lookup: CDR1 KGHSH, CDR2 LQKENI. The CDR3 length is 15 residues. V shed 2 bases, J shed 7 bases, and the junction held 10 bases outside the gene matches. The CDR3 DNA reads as TGTGCCAGCTCACCAGGGAGGGTAGGGGACAGTGAAGCTTTCTTT. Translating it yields CASSPGRVGDSEAFF.

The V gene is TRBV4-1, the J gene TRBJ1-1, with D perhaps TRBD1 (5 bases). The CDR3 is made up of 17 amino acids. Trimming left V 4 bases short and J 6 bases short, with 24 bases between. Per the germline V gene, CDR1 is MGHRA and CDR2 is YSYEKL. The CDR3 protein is CASSRDPTGLGTSEAFF. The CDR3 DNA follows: TGCGCCAGCAGCCGCGACCCTACGGGTTTGGGGACGTCTGAAGCTTTCTTT.

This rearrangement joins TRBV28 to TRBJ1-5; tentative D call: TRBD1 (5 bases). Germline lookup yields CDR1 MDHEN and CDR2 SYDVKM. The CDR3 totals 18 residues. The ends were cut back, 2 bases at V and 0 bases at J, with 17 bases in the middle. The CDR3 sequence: CASSLSRGTVYSNQPQHF. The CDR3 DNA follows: TGTGCCAGCAGTTTAAGCCGCGGGACGGTTTATAGCAATCAGCCCCAGCATTTT.

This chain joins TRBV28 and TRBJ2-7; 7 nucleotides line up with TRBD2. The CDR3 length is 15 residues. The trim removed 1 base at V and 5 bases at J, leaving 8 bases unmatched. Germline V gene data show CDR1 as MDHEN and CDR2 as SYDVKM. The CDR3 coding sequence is TGTGCCAGCAGTTTATTAGGAGCGGGGAGTGACGAGCAGTACTTC. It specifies CASSLLGAGSDEQYF.

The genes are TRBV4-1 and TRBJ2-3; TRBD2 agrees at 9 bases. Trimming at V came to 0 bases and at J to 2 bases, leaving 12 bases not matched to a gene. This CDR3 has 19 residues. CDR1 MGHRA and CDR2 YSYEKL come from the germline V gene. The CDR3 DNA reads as TGCGCCAGCAGCCAAGAGGAATGGAGGGGACTAGCCAACACAGATACGCAGTATTTT. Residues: CASSQEEWRGLANTDTQYF.

CDR3 DNA sequence: TGCGCCAGCAGCCTAACAGGGCCCTTGGACACTGAAGCTTTCTTT. This encodes CASSLTGPLDTEAFF. The chain joins TRBV5-1 to TRBJ1-1, with D maybe TRBD1 (6 bases). Germline-derived CDR1 and CDR2 are SGHRS and YFSETQ. The CDR3 is made up of 15 amino acids. V lost 4 bases to trimming and J lost 3 bases, with 16 bases between them. Variable domain in full (rest from reference TRBV5-1 and TRBJ1-1): KAGVTQTPRYLIKTRGQQVTLSCSPISGHRSVSWYQQTPGQGLQFLFEYFSETQRNKGNFPGRFSGRQFSNSRSEMNVSTLELGDSALYLCASSLTGPLDTEAFFGQGTRLTVV.

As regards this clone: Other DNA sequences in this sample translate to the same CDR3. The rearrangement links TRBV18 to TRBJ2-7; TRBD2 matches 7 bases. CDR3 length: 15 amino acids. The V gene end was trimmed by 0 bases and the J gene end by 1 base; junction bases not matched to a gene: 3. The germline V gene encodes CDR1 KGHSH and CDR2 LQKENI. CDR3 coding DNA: TGTGCCAGCTCACCACCGGGGGGGTTATCCTACGAGCAGTACTTC. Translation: CASSPPGGLSYEQYF.

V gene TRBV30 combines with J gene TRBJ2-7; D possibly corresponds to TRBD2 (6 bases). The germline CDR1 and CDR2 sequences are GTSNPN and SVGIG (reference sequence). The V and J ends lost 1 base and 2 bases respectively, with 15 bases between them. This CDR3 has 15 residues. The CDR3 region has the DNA TGTGCCTGGAGTGGGGGCAGGGACTCAGCCTACGAGCAGTACTTC. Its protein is CAWSGGRDSAYEQYF.

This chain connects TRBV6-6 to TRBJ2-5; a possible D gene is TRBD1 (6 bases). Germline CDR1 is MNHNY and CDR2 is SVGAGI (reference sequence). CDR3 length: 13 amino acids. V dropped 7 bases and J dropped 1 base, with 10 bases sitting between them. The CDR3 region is CASKADSQETQYF. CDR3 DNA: TGTGCCAGCAAAGCGGACAGCCAAGAGACCCAGTACTTC.

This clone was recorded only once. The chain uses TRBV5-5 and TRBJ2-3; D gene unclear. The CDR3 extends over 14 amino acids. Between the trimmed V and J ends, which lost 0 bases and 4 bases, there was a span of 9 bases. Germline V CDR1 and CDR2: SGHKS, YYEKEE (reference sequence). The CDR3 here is CASSLGKTPDTQYF. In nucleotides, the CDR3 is TGTGCCAGCAGCTTGGGGAAAACACCAGATACGCAGTATTTT.

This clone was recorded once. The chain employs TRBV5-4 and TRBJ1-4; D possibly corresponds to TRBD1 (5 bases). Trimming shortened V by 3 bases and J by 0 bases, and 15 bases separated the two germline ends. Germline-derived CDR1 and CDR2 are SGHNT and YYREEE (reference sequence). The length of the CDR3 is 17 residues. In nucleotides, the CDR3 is TGTGCCAGCAGCTCGCGGCGGGAAGGGGCAACTAATGAAAAACTGTTTTTT. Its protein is CASSSRREGATNEKLFF.

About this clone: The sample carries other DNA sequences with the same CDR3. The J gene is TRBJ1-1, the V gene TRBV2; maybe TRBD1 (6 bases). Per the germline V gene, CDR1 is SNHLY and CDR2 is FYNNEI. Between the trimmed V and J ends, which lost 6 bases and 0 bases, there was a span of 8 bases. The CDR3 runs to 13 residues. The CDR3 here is CASRDSLNTEAFF. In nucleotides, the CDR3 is TGTGCCAGCAGGGACAGTTTGAACACTGAAGCTTTCTTT.

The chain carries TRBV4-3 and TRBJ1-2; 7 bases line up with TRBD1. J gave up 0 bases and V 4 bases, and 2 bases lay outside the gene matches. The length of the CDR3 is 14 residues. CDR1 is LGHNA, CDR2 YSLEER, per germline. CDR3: CASSPDRANYGYTF. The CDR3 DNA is TGCGCCAGCAGCCCCGACAGGGCTAACTATGGCTACACCTTC.

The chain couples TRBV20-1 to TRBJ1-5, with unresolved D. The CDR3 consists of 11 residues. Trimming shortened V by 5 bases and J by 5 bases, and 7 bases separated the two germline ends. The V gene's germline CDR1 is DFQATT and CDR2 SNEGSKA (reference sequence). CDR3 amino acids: CSAPKHQPQHF. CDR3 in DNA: TGCAGTGCTCCGAAACATCAGCCCCAGCATTTT.

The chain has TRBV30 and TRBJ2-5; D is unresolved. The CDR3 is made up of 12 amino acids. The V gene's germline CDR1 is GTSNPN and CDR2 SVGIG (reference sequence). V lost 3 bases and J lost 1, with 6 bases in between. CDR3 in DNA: TGTGCCTGGAGACCGGCCCAAGAGACCCAGTACTTC. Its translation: CAWRPAQETQYF.

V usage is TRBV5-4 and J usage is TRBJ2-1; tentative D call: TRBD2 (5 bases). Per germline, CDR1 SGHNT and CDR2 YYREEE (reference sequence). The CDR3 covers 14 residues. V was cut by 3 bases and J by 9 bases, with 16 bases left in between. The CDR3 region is CASSSGREGREQFF. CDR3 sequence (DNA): TGTGCCAGCAGCTCAGGTCGGGAAGGACGTGAGCAGTTCTTC.